Detailed here is one T cell receptor beta chain. Antigen: not known. This specimen belongs to a study of OX40 agonist ivuxolimab in advanced cancers. Study-level results: Low clonal expansion, among the lowest seen, marked partial responders at 0.1-3.0 mg/kg. Normalized T-cell clonal expansion was also low in some nonresponders.

Germline V gene lookup returns CDR1 SGHNT and CDR2 YYREEE (reference sequence). The CDR3 sequence is 16 residues long. Trimming took off 4 bases at V and 0 bases at J, with 14 bases between the two ends. Assay used: immunoSEQ multiplex PCR; TCRdb lists only in-frame clones, some missing. The table shows approximately 82,000 clones, with roughly 88% occurring only once. This chain connects TRBV5-4 to TRBJ2-1; D is uncertain. The sequence was obtained from an adult with an advanced solid tumor such as melanoma, head and neck, liver or kidney cancer. The material was CD4+ or CD8+ T cells sorted from blood, obtained in a trial of the OX40 agonist ivuxolimab. The CDR3 DNA is TGTGCCAGCAGCCCCAAATACCTAAGCTCCTACAATGAGCAGTTCTTC. Protein product: CASSPKYLSSYNEQFF.